A single sample gave rise to the 8 T cell receptor beta chains below, sequenced in a study of identical twins. TCRdb fed the 5' RACE reads into MiXCR, producing one record per CDR3 protein. Among about 520,000 distinct CDR3 sequences listed, approximately 22% were seen once. These data were also filed under a second study, of T cells expressing NK-cell markers.

Specimen: CD4+ T cells sorted from blood. These receptor sequences come from a woman younger than 30 in good health.

The V call is TRBV20-1, the J call TRBJ2-7; D not resolved. V was shortened by 1 base and J by 3 bases, with 10 bases between the two germline ends. The CDR3 extends over 13 amino acids. Germline-derived CDR1 and CDR2 are DFQATT and SNEGSKA (reference sequence). The CDR3 DNA sequence: TGCAGTGCTAGAGTCCCACAGCGCTACGAGCAGTACTTC. As protein: CSARVPQRYEQYF.

The chain combines TRBV9 with TRBJ2-7, with TRBD2 identical over 9 bases. The CDR3 runs to 15 residues. Germline trimming cut 4 bases from V and 2 bases from J; bases unmatched to any gene: 7. Germline V gives CDR1 SGDLS, CDR2 YYNGEE. DNA for the CDR3: TGTGCCAGCAGCCCTAGCGGGGCTTTACCCTACGAGCAGTACTTC. Protein product: CASSPSGALPYEQYF. Combining the CDR3 with reference TRBV9 and TRBJ2-7 gives the whole variable domain DSGVTQTPKHLITATGQRVTLRCSPRSGDLSVYWYQQSLDQGLQFLIQYYNGEERAKGNILERFSAQQFPDLHSELNLSSLELGDSALYFCASSPSGALPYEQYFGPGTRLTVT.

The chain joins TRBV12-3 or TRBV12-4 to TRBJ2-2; D is uncertain. V was clipped by 1 base and J by 3 bases, with 12 bases between them. The CDR3 contains 16 residues. Here the CDR3 reads CASSLVKRPDTGELFF. CDR3 nucleotide sequence: TGTGCCAGCAGTTTAGTTAAACGGCCGGACACCGGGGAGCTGTTTTTT.

Comments on this clonotype: The junction does not match germline at one end; this may be a read error. The V call is TRBV2, the J call TRBJ2-1, with TRBD2 matching over 11 bases. The CDR3 covers 16 residues. Germline lookup yields CDR1 SNHLY and CDR2 FYNNEI. The CDR3 loop is CTSRGKTSGKDNEQFF. The DNA of the CDR3 is TGTACCAGCAGGGGGAAGACTAGCGGGAAAGACAATGAGCAGTTCTTC.

This clonotype was seen a few times. The J gene is TRBJ1-1, the V gene TRBV12-3 or TRBV12-4, with D unresolved. V was clipped by 7 bases and J by 0 bases, with 6 bases between them. This CDR3 is built from 12 residues. This CDR3 is CASNRVNTEAFF. Written as DNA, the CDR3 is TGTGCCAGCAACAGAGTGAACACTGAAGCTTTCTTT.

This clonotype occurred many times. This sequence joins TRBV6-5 and TRBJ2-3; D remains unclear. CDR1 and CDR2 from the germline V gene are MNHEY and SVGAGI. Trimming took off 8 bases at V and 8 bases at J, with 11 bases between the two ends. This CDR3 region has 11 residues. CDR3 amino acids: CASPGWGTQYF. CDR3 DNA sequence: TGTGCCAGCCCGGGCTGGGGTACGCAGTATTTT.

The chain carries TRBV2 and TRBJ2-1, with D possibly being TRBD2 (5 bases). CDR1 is SNHLY, CDR2 FYNNEI, per germline. The V and J ends lost 2 bases and 7 bases respectively, with 15 bases between them. The CDR3 contains 15 residues. DNA of the CDR3: TGTGCCAGCAGTGAATCGGGCGGGTTTGGTAATGAGCAGTTCTTC. Its translation is CASSESGGFGNEQFF.

This clonotype was counted a few times. CDR3 in DNA: TGCAGTGCTAGAGATCGACCCTACGAGCAGTACTTC. Translation: CSARDRPYEQYF. The chain carries TRBV20-1 and TRBJ2-7, with D unresolved. Germline-derived CDR1 and CDR2 are DFQATT and SNEGSKA (reference sequence). The V and J ends lost 0 bases and 2 bases respectively, with 5 bases between them. The CDR3 is 12 amino acids.